The entry below gives a single T cell receptor (beta chain) sequence along with its context. Its antigen specificity is not known. The sample holds no much larger clone one base away, and base qualities are not on file. This specimen comes from a study of cytomegalovirus exposure and HLA in healthy donors (dated by TCRdb to the late 2010s). In terms of the full investigation: According to an earlier analysis of 587 of the donors, 150 million to 200 million T cells yielded 90 million to 130 million unique TCR beta sequences and about 280 Gb of sequence data. The study aimed to test whether cataloging public T cell receptors could reveal signatures of past pathogen exposure. About 300 gigabases of sequencing data and tens of millions of unique TCR sequences were included in an early release covering under 650 HLA-typed donors. The study used immunosequencing to profile the T cell repertoires of approximately 640 subjects and linked those repertoires to cytomegalovirus serostatus. An earlier analysis of nearly 600 of the donors applied high-throughput TCR beta sequencing to assess whether each TCR beta V gene segment acted as functional or pseudogenic. The number of typed donors differed by locus: roughly 629-640 for A, B, C, DRB1 and DQB1; 522 for DQA1; 600 to 610 for DPA1; and 450 to 480 for DPB1. Both class I and class II loci were covered by HLA typing, at four-digit resolution. Along with the approximately 650-subject first cohort, a separate validation cohort of over a hundred different subjects was used. To predict cytomegalovirus infection status, the study brought together high-throughput TCR immunosequencing, statistical association of individual TCRs with disease status, and machine learning. Donor age, sex, ethnicity and CMV serostatus were compiled together with the repertoire data. In the later analysis, no new phenotypic data were used to find candidate immune exposures; instead, reliance was placed on TCR beta sequences and their occurrence across donors. To study patterns of TCR occurrence, a later analysis re-analyzed previously published TCR beta repertoires from 700 or so donors and added high-resolution HLA genotyping. In a later genetic analysis, genome-wide SNP genotypes for about three fifths of the roughly 670 donors were used, and that subset was treated as a discovery cohort. Across roughly 420 genotyped donors of the cohort, an average of approximately 200,000 unique TCR beta nucleotide sequences per donor were sequenced, and roughly a sixth of those sequences were non-productive. All discovery cohort repertoires had been generated using a single sequencing platform. Four or five DR-DQ haplotypes were handled as single units for association and clustering because linkage in the cohort was strong. The genetic ancestry cluster associated with self-reported Caucasian donors included about 81% of the 398 genotyped donors. Overall study outcomes, separate from this receptor: Linkage disequilibrium might explain the correlated functional status among segregating V segments, but an unknown experimental factor could not be ruled out. This cohort had only TCR beta chains sequenced, and the lack of alpha or paired-chain data limited which features could be detected. When HLA alleles, especially DR and DQ, strongly co-occurred, attributing TCR associations to individual alleles was difficult. A later analysis reported that several top co-occurrence clusters appeared linked to parvovirus B19, influenza, CMV and Epstein-Barr virus. Some IMGT-functional V segments, including TRBV6-2 and TRBV6-3, could not be told apart with the 87-base-pair reads, so those segments were excluded. A cluster of highly shared sequence variants was judged likely to be a technical artifact of the sequencing pipeline. The study gave a list of some 150 TCR beta chains associated with cytomegalovirus. In a later analysis, 16,951 TCR beta sequences were associated with specific HLA alleles at a false discovery rate of 0.05. In a later analysis, the rate of TCR association differed among HLA loci, with DRB1 alleles having the most associated TCRs and HLA-C alleles having the fewest. In both the original and validation cohorts, the classifier was reported to diagnose cytomegalovirus status with high specificity and sensitivity. A further reported finding was that TCR beta sequences accurately predicted the HLA-A and HLA-B alleles for most subjects in the first cohort. In vitro tests confirmed that a few of the cytomegalovirus-associated TCR beta chains recognize cytomegalovirus antigens. An association between a missense DCLRE1C variant and V-gene and J-gene trimming of TCR beta chains was found in a later genetic analysis and replicated in an independent cohort. HLA typing was unavailable for some donors at each locus, so association tests used only the typed subset. Presence/absence analyses assumed roughly uniform sequencing depth across donors, an assumption that may not hold. A later analysis found that most CMV-associated TCR beta chains appeared HLA-restricted, with HLA associations seemingly driven largely by CMV exposure. It was suggested by the authors that the approach could potentially be generalized to other disease states and immunological phenotypes. Approximately 16 rarely observed V segments, including chromosome 9 orphons, were excluded from the earlier analysis of about 600 of the donors because counts were too low. A later genetic analysis reported fewer N-insertions in productive TCRs among donors in an Asian-associated ancestry cluster than the roughly 650-donor mean. A later analysis found that HLA-associated TCR beta chains were more clonally expanded and had lower generation probabilities than equally common non-associated chains. Most TCR sequences were observed very rarely across donors, whereas some public TCRs were present in many individuals. Immune exposure information for the cohort was limited to CMV serostatus. In an earlier analysis of approximately 590 of the donors, most TCR beta V segments appeared in productive rearrangements about 87% or about 30% of the time, broadly matching IMGT annotations.

Preparation of the library involved the immunoSEQ multiplex PCR assay. For the multiplex PCR, a mixture combining 60 forward primers for TCR Vbeta segments and 13 reverse primers for TCR Jbeta segments was used. Amplification of the CDR3 region of rearranged TCR beta genes was performed with a multiplex PCR assay on genomic DNA. The amplified TCR beta libraries were sequenced on the Illumina HiSeq System as 87-base-pair reads. On the authors' methods: A later analysis tallied 75 million to 85 million unique TCR beta chains across the 666 repertoires, and around 10 million of those chains were shared by two or more donors. To remove PCR and sequencing errors, raw reads were error-corrected and collapsed into unique sequences using a nearest-neighbor algorithm that merged closely related sequences. To assign V, D and J gene segments, CDR3 sequences were aligned to IMGT reference sequences. For a sequence to be retained, a match of at least six nucleotides was required to both a V gene segment and a J gene segment. Rearrangements were called productive when the CDR3 lacked stop codons and stayed in frame with V and J; all others were non-productive. CDR3 was defined according to IMGT convention as the region running from the second conserved V-encoded cysteine to the conserved J-encoded phenylalanine. The earlier analysis of 500 to 650 of the donors excluded any sequence lacking an unambiguous match to a single V gene segment. An earlier analysis of under 750 of the donors called V segments functional above 56.7% productive rearrangements and segregating when the between-donor standard deviation exceeded 5%. A statistical classification framework was built for diagnosing cytomegalovirus status from the catalog of TCR beta chain sequences. In a later analysis, TCR nucleotide sequences were compared against IMGT/GENE-DB human TR gene sequences so that V and J genes could be assigned. Using the TCRdist pipeline, a later analysis assigned CDR3 sequences along with most-parsimonious VDJ recombination scenarios. A later analysis defined each TCR beta chain by its CDR3 amino acid sequence plus V-gene family, and excluded reads lacking a unique V-gene family. To address suspected cross-contamination and a sequencing artifact, a later analysis removed 450 to 700 highly shared, low-generation-probability nucleotide sequences. For each public chain, a later analysis derived a clonal expansion index from normalized ranks of inferred template counts within each repertoire. In a later analysis, generation probabilities were computed using a VDJ recombination model fitted to out-of-frame rearrangements, and the results were checked against IGoR. In a later analysis, hypergeometric tests were used to score TCR-TCR, TCR-HLA and TCR-CMV co-occurrence, with a repertoire-size bias correction applied to TCR pairs. A later analysis estimated false discovery rates by permuting HLA or CMV assignments 20 times. In a later analysis, co-occurring TCRs were grouped using DBSCAN, and TCRdist sequence similarity was added for clustering within HLA-allele-positive subsets. Repertoires with fewer than 30,000 or more than 120,000 public chains were left out of co-occurrence clustering, as were about 5 repertoires with anomalous nucleotide sharing. Imported from immuneACCESS, the table was reduced by TCRdb to in-frame sequences with V and J called. These copies leave out some clones; in studies compared against another copy, an unresolved V gene accounts for under half, and the cause of the remainder is not known. V and J calls and clone size come straight from that table; D and trimming were deduced from the DNA. Across this sample there are roughly 120,000 clones, with around four fifths seen only once. Around 7.7% of the sample is held by the ten biggest clonotypes.

The cohort comprised around 690 healthy bone marrow donors. At the time of sampling, all cohort members were nominally healthy, though unrecorded immune exposures were likely present. The donor was CMV seropositive and was included in the group of 289 seropositive cohort members. A peripheral blood sample was collected from each donor, and TCR beta sequencing was performed on peripheral blood mononuclear cells. Genomic DNA was extracted from the blood cell samples with the Qiagen DNeasy Blood Extraction Kit. At the junction V is shortened by 9 bases and J by 7 bases, with 19 bases in between. According to the germline V gene (reference sequence), CDR1 reads LNHDA and CDR2 reads SQIVND. From cysteine to phenylalanine, the CDR3 is 14 amino acids long. Of all the DNA, just the CDR3 is kept, 42 bases in frame from base 1.

The rearrangement combines TRBV19 with TRBJ1-5; TRBD1 might be the D gene, on 5 matching bases. This clonotype was obtained from a woman aged 45-59 years in good health and CMV-seropositive. Source material: PBMCs. This receptor has the CDR3 CASSRGGTGQPQHF. Read as DNA, the sequence is TGTGCCAGCAGCCGGGGGGGTACGGGACAGCCCCAGCATTTT.